Sequencing of this T cell receptor beta chain was carried out in a study of shared clonotypes between healthy human individuals. On the study more broadly: The study enrolled a couple of women and a few men aged 18 to 49. Study-wide results and caveats: A handful of donors shared approximately 5% of their naive CD4 clonotypes.

Comments on this clone: The antigen is undetermined.

Method: immunoSEQ multiplex PCR; TCRdb's copy keeps in-frame clones and lacks some. This sample has about 690,000 clones; around 91% occur once, and the top ten carry 30% to 35%. Germline CDR1 reads LNHNV; CDR2 reads YYDKDF (reference sequence). V lost 3 bases and J 0 bases, leaving 17 bases between the germline ends. This CDR3 is built from 17 residues. The chain links TRBV15 to TRBJ2-5, with no clear D. Specimen: memory CD8+ T cells from PBMCs. As for subset: CD45RO+ cells pooled with CCR7-negative TemRA cells. The receptor was isolated from a man aged 18 to 30 in good health. Some clones in this sample may be carry-over from other donors' samples. In DNA form, the CDR3 reads TGTGCCACCAGCAGCGACGAGCCGGACGGCGACCAAGAGACCCAGTACTTC. It codes for CATSSDEPDGDQETQYF. The complete variable domain, with remaining parts taken from reference TRBV15 and TRBJ2-5, reads DAMVIQNPRYQVTQFGKPVTLSCSQTLNHNVMYWYQQKSSQAPKLLFHYYDKDFNNEADTPDNFQSRRPNTSFCFLDIRSPGLGDTAMYLCATSSDEPDGDQETQYFGPGTRLLVL.